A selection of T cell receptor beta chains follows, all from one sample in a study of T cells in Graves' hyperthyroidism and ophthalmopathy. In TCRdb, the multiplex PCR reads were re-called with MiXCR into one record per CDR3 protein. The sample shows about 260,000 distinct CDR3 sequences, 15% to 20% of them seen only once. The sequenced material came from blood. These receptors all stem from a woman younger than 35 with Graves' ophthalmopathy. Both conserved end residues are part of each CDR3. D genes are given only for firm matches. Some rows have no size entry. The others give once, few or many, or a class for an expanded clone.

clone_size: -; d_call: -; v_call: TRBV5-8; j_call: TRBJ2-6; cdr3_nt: TGTGCCAGCAGCTTGGCCTATAGGATCTCTGGGGCCAACGTCCTGACTTTC; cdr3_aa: CASSLAYRISGANVLTF
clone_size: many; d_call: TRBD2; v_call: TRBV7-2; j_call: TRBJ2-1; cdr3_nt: TGTGCCAGCAGCAAACGGGGAGGGAATGAGCAGTTCTTC; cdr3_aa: CASSKRGGNEQFF
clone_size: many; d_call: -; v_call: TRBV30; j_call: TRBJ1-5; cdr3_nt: TGTGCCTGGAGTGGACAGGAACTTCAGCCCCAGCATTTT; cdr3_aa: CAWSGQELQPQHF
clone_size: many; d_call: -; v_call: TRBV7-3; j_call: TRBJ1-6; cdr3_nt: TGTGCCAGCAGCCCTGGATTTGATTCACCCCTCCACTTT; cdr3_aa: CASSPGFDSPLHF
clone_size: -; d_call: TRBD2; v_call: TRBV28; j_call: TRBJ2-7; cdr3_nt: TGTGCCAGCAGCCCATGGGTAGCTAGCGGGGGGGACGAGCAGTACTTC; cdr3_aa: CASSPWVASGGDEQYF
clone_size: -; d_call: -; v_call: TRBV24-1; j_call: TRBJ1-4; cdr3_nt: TGTGCCACCAGCAAAGGGGGTAGTAATGAAAAACTGTTTTTT; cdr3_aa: CATSKGGSNEKLFF
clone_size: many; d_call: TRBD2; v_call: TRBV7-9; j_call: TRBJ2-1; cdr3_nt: TGTGCCAGCAGCTTAGTTAGCGGGGGGGCAGGGGAGCAGTTCTTC; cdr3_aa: CASSLVSGGAGEQFF
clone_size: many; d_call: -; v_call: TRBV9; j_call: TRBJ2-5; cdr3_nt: TGTGCCAGCGCGGAGGAAGGACAAGAGACCCAGTACTTC; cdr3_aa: CASAEEGQETQYF
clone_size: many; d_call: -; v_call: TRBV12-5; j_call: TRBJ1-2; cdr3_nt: TGTGCTAGTGGTTTGGTACGTAGTATATTCGGCTCGGCGGTCTATGGCTACACCTTC; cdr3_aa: CASGLVRSIFGSAVYGYTF
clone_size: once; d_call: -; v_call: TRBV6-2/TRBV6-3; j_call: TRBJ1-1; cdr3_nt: TGTGCCGCGGGGAGGGGGTACACTGAAGCTTTCTTT; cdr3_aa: CAAGRGYTEAFF
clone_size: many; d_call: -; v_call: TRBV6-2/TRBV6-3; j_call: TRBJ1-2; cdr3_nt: TGTGCCAGCAGTTACGCAGGGTCGAAGTTGTACTATGGCTACACCTTC; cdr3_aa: CASSYAGSKLYYGYTF
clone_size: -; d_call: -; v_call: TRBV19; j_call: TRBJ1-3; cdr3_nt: TGTGCCAGTAGTCAAGACGGGGACTCTGGAAACACCATATATTTT; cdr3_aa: CASSQDGDSGNTIYF
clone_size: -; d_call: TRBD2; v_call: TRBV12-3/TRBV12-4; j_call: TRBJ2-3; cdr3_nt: TGTGCCAGCAGTTTACACCGGGGGGGCACAGATACGCAGTATTTT; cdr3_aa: CASSLHRGGTDTQYF
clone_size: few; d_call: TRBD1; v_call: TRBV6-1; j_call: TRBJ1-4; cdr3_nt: TGTGCCAGCAGAAACCGGGACAGAACTAATGAAAAACTGTTTTTT; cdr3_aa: CASRNRDRTNEKLFF
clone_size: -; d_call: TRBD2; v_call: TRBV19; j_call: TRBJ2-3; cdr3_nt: TGTGCCAGTAGTTTACGGACTAGCGGGACAGCCCAAGATACGCAGTATTTT; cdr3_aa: CASSLRTSGTAQDTQYF
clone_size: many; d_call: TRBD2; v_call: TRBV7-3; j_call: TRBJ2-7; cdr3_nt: TGTGCCAGCAGCCAATGGACTAGCGGGGGCTCCTACGAGCAGTACTTC; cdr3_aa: CASSQWTSGGSYEQYF
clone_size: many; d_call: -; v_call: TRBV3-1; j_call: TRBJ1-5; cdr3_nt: TGTGCCAGCAGCCAACAACGAGGACAGCCCCAGCATTTT; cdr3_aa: CASSQQRGQPQHF
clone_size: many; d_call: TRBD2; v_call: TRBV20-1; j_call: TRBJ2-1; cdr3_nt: TGCAGTGCTAGAGCACCTCTAGCGGGAGACTACAATGAGCAGTTCTTC; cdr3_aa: CSARAPLAGDYNEQFF
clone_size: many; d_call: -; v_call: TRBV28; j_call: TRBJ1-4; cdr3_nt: TGTGCCAGCAGTTTGGCCGGGCCTGGTGAAAAACTGTTTTTT; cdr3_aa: CASSLAGPGEKLFF
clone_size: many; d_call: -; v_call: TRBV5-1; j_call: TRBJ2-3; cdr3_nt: TGCGCCAGCAGTCTCGGGACGGTCACAGATACGCAGTATTTT; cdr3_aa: CASSLGTVTDTQYF
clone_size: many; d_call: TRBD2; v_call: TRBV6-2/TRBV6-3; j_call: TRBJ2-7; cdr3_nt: TGTGCCAGCAGTTTCTTAGCGGGAGAGCGGAACGAGCAGTACTTC; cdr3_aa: CASSFLAGERNEQYF
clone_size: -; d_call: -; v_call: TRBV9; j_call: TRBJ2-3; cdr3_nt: TGTGCCAGCAGCGCACTAGATTTGCCAGATACGCAGTATTTT; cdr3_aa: CASSALDLPDTQYF
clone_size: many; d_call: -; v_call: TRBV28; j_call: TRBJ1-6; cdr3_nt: TGTGCCAGCAGCGAAGGGGGGCATCTTTCACCCCTCCACTTT; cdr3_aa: CASSEGGHLSPLHF
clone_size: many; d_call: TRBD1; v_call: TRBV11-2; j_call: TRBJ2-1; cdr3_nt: TGTGCCAGCAGCCCAACTTTGGGACAGGGGAATGAGCAGTTCTTC; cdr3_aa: CASSPTLGQGNEQFF
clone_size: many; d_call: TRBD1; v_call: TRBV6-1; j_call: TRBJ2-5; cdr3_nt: TGTGCCAGCAGTCTCCGGGACAGGGAACAAGAGACCCAGTACTTC; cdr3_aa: CASSLRDREQETQYF
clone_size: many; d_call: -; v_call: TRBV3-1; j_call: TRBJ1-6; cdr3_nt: TGTGCCAGCAGCCCCTCGATAAGAAATTCACCCCTCCACTTT; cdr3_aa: CASSPSIRNSPLHF
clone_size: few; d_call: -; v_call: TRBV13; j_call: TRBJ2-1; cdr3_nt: TGTGCCAGCAGCACCAGTTCCCAGGGGTATGAGCAGTTCTTC; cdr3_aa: CASSTSSQGYEQFF
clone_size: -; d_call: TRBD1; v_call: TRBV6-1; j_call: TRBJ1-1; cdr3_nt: TGTGCCAGCAGTGGGGGACAGCCGAACACTAAAGCTTTCTTT; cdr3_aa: CASSGGQPNTKAFF
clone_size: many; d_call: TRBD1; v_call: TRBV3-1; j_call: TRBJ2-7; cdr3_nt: TGTGCCAGCAGTCGGCCGGGACAGGGGGCCTACGAGCAGTACTTC; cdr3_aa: CASSRPGQGAYEQYF
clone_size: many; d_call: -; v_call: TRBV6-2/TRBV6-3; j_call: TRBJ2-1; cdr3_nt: TGTGCCAGCAGCTTGAGACTAGTGTTCACGGGCAATGAGCAGTTCTTC; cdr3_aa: CASSLRLVFTGNEQFF
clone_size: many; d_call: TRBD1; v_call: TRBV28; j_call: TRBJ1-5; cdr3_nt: TGTGCCAGCAGTTTATTTTTCAGGGGGCTAAATCAGCCCCAGCATTTT; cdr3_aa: CASSLFFRGLNQPQHF
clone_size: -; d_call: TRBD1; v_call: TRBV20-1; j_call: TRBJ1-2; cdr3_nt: TGCAGTGCTAGCCCGGGGACAGGGAACTATGGCTACACCTTC; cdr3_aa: CSASPGTGNYGYTF
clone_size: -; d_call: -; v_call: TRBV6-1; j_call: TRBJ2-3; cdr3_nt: TGTGCCAGCAGTGTCCGGCGACAGATCACAGATACGCAGTATTTT; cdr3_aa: CASSVRRQITDTQYF
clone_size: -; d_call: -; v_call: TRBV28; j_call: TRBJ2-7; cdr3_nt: TGTGCCAGCAACCCAACGGTGAGGACTAGCAGGGCGGACAGGACCCCCTACGAGCAGTACTTC; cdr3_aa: CASNPTVRTSRADRTPYEQYF
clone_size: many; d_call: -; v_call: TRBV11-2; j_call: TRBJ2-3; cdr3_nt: TGTGCCAGCAGTCATATCAGGCGTACTAGCACAGATACGCAGTATTTT; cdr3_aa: CASSHIRRTSTDTQYF
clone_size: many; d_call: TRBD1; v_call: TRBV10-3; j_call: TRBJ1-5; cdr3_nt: TGTGCCTCAAAGACAGGGGGTCAGCCCCAGCATTTT; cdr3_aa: CASKTGGQPQHF
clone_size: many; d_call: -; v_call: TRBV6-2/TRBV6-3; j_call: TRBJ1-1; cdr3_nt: TGTGCCAGCAGGTCCGCCTCTCGCCGCCGTATCACTGAAGCTTTCTTT; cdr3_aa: CASRSASRRRITEAFF
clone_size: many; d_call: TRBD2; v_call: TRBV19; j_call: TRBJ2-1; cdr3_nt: TGTGCCAGTAGTATAGCGGGGACTAGCGGGGGACCCAATGAGCAGTTCTTC; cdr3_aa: CASSIAGTSGGPNEQFF
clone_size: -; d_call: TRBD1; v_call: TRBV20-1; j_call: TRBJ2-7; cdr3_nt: TGCAGTGCTAACAGGGGTGCCATGTCCTACGAGCAGTACTTC; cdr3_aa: CSANRGAMSYEQYF
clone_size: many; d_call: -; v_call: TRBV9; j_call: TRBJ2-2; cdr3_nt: TGTGCCAGCGGGTCCGGCGCGCAGAACACCGGGGAGCTGTTTTTT; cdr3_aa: CASGSGAQNTGELFF
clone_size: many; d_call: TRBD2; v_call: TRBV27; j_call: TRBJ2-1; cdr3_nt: TGTGCCAGCAGTCAAACTAGCGGGAGTTTATCTGAGCAGTTCTTC; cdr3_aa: CASSQTSGSLSEQFF
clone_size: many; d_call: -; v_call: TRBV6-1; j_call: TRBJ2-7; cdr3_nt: TGTGCCAGCAGTGACCGGGTCGGGAGTGGGTGGGAGCAGTACTTC; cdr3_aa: CASSDRVGSGWEQYF
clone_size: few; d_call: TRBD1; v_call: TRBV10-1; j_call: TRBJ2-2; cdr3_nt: TGCGCCAGCAGGGACAGGGAAGGTTTTTCCGGGGAGCTGTTTTTT; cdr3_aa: CASRDREGFSGELFF
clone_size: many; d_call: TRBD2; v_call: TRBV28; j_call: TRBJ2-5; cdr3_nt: TGTGCCAGCAGTCATGCGACTAGCCCCAAAGTGACCCAGTACTTC; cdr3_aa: CASSHATSPKVTQYF
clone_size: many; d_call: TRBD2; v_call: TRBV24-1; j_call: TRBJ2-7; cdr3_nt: TGTGCCACCAGTGACCGAACGGCAAGACGGGAGGGGAGGATAGAGCAGTACTTC; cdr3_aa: CATSDRTARREGRIEQYF
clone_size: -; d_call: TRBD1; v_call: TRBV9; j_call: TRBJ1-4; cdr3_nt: TGTGCCAGCAGCTCCAGGACAGGGGAAAAACTGTTTTTT; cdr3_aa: CASSSRTGEKLFF
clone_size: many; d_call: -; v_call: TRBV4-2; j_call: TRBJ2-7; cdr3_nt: TGTGCCAGCAGCCCAGGAAGGTCCGGGATCAACTACGAGCAGTACTTC; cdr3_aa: CASSPGRSGINYEQYF
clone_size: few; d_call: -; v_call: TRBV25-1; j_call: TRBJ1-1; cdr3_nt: TGTGCCAGCTCTGGGGGGGAGATATTCTCGGAAGCTTTCTTT; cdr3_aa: CASSGGEIFSEAFF
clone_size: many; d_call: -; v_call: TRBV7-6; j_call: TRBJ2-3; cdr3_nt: TGTGCCAGCAGCCGTGGGGGACTCCCGCAGAATACGCAGTATTTT; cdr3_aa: CASSRGGLPQNTQYF
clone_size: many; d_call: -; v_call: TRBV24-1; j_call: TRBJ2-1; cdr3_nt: TGTGCCACCAGGGGCGTGGGCGATGAGCAGTTCTTC; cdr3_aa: CATRGVGDEQFF
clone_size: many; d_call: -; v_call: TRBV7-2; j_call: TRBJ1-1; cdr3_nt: TGTGCCAGCAGCCTGATGGGGGCCGTGAACACTGAAGCTTTCTTT; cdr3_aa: CASSLMGAVNTEAFF
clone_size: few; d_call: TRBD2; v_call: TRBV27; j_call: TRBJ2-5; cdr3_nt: TGTGCCAGCAGTACGGGACTAGCCCAAGAGACCCAGTACTTC; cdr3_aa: CASSTGLAQETQYF
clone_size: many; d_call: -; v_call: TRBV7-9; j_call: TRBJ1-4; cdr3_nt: TGTGCCAGCAGTACGACATTAGCAAATGAAAAACTGTTTTTT; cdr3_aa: CASSTTLANEKLFF